These 20 T cell receptor beta chains were sequenced from one sample in a study of T cells in Graves' hyperthyroidism and ophthalmopathy. From RNA transcripts, TCR beta CDR3 regions were amplified. First-round RT-PCR with HTBI primers amplified the TCR CDR3 region. TCRdb re-derived calls from the multiplex PCR reads in MiXCR, one entry per CDR3 protein. The data hold about 770,000 distinct CDR3 sequences, with around a sixth observed a single time. The specimen was blood. The receptors shown here come from a woman between 50 and 59 years old with Graves' hyperthyroidism that later progressed to Graves' ophthalmopathy.

The chain uses TRBV7-8 and TRBJ2-2, with 14 nucleotides matching TRBD2. Germline values: CDR1 SGHVS, CDR2 FQNEAQ. The CDR3 length is 16 residues. V lost 5 bases and J lost 4; bases outside the gene matches: 3. The CDR3 spells CASSVTSGGVTGELFF. Here the CDR3 DNA reads TGTGCCAGCAGCGTGACTAGCGGGGGGGTCACCGGGGAGCTGTTTTTT.

This clonotype was recorded at least ten times. This rearrangement joins TRBV30 to TRBJ1-1; D gene uncertain. With 0 bases removed from V and 3 bases from J, the gap between germline ends came to 8 bases. This CDR3 is 13 amino acids long. From germline, CDR1 is GTSNPN and CDR2 SVGIG (reference sequence). CDR3 sequence (DNA): TGTGCCTGGAGTGTATCAGGATACACTGAAGCTTTCTTT. This gives the protein CAWSVSGYTEAFF. Combining the CDR3 with reference TRBV30 and TRBJ1-1 gives the whole variable domain SQTIHQWPATLVQPVGSPLSLECTVEGTSNPNLYWYRQAAGRGLQLLFYSVGIGQISSEVPQNLSASRPQDRQFILSSKKLLLSDSGFYLCAWSVSGYTEAFFGQGTRLTVV.

This clonotype was seen repeatedly, ten times or more. V is TRBV18 and J is TRBJ1-1; D unresolved. Trimming took 3 bases from V and 0 from J, leaving 11 bases between them. Per germline, CDR1 KGHSH and CDR2 LQKENI. The CDR3 runs to 15 residues. Here the CDR3 DNA reads TGTGCCAGCTCACCTTCTTTTCACTTGAACACTGAAGCTTTCTTT. Encoded protein: CASSPSFHLNTEAFF.

This clonotype was detected a few times. The chain carries TRBV9 and TRBJ1-2; 9 bases are shared with TRBD1. Per the germline V gene, CDR1 is SGDLS and CDR2 is YYNGEE. V shed 4 bases and J 2 bases; nucleotides not matched to a gene: 6. The CDR3 is made up of 15 amino acids. The CDR3 nucleotides read TGTGCCAGCAGCCCAAGGACAGGGGTAAACTATGGCTACACCTTC. Its protein product is CASSPRTGVNYGYTF.

This clonotype showed up just a few times. The rearrangement joins TRBV5-4 to TRBJ1-2; D ambiguous. CDR3 length equals 15 residues. CDR1 and CDR2 (germline): SGHNT, YYREEE (reference sequence). V was cut by 0 bases and J by 0 bases, with 9 bases left in between. CDR3 nucleotides: TGTGCCAGCAGCTTGGCCGGCAGCGCTAACTATGGCTACACCTTC. Protein: CASSLAGSANYGYTF.

This clonotype was recorded many times. This chain links TRBV3-1 with TRBJ1-6; perhaps TRBD1 as D (6 bases). The CDR3 spans 15 residues. Germline V gives CDR1 LGHDT, CDR2 YNNKEL (reference sequence). V was trimmed by 1 base and J by 16 bases, leaving 20 bases between them. The CDR3 reads CASSQGGGNVGLLHF. The CDR3 nucleotides read TGTGCCAGCAGCCAAGGAGGGGGTAACGTGGGCTTACTCCACTTT.

This clonotype has just a few counts. The chain couples TRBV20-1 to TRBJ2-2; TRBD1 is a possible D gene (6 bases). Germline-derived CDR1 and CDR2 are DFQATT and SNEGSKA (reference sequence). CDR3 length: 15 amino acids. Trimming stripped 5 bases from V and 3 bases from J, with 16 bases between. The CDR3 sequence is CSASPHRADTGELFF. Written as DNA, the CDR3 is TGCAGTGCTTCTCCCCACAGGGCCGACACCGGGGAGCTGTTTTTT.

With regard to this clonotype: Its ends do not fully match the called genes, so a read error is possible. The rearrangement joins TRBV7-9 to TRBJ1-3, with D perhaps matching TRBD1 (5 bases). The germline V gene encodes CDR1 SEHNR and CDR2 FQNEAQ (reference sequence). This CDR3 is 15 amino acids long. The CDR3 loop is CANSLGTTDGNTIYF. CDR3 in DNA: TGTGCCAACAGCTTAGGGACGACGGATGGAAACACCATATATTTT.

Ten or more counts support this clonotype. This sequence joins TRBV6-1 and TRBJ1-1; the match to TRBD1 covers 9 bases. The CDR3 extends over 18 amino acids. Germline trimming cut 2 bases from V and 4 bases from J; bases unmatched to any gene: 14. Germline V lookup: CDR1 MNHNS, CDR2 SASEGT. The CDR3 DNA reads as TGTGCCAGCAGTGAACCCGCTGGGACAGGGTTTGGCGGCACTGAAGCTTTCTTT. Amino acid sequence: CASSEPAGTGFGGTEAFF.

This clonotype was observed a handful of times. The V and J genes are TRBV7-2 and TRBJ2-7, with D possibly being TRBD1 (6 bases). The germline V gene has CDR1 SGHTA and CDR2 FQGNSA. Trimming left V 7 bases short and J 3 bases short, with 16 bases between. The CDR3 totals 14 residues. The CDR3 DNA sequence: TGTGCCAGCAAATTAGGGGGACCACTCTACGAGCAGTACTTC. Translating gives CASKLGGPLYEQYF.

This clonotype was seen more than once but under ten times. The rearrangement links TRBV9 to TRBJ1-2; D uncertain. Germline V gene lookup returns CDR1 SGDLS and CDR2 YYNGEE. The CDR3 has 12 amino acids. The ends were cut back, 4 bases at V and 8 bases at J, with 12 bases in the middle. This CDR3 reads CASSLAAGGYTF. CDR3 coding DNA: TGTGCCAGCAGCCTCGCAGCGGGGGGCTACACCTTC.

V and J are TRBV6-1 and TRBJ2-3; possible D gene TRBD2, 5 bases. The germline V gene has CDR1 MNHNS and CDR2 SASEGT. The CDR3 has 15 amino acids. Trimming took 4 bases from V and 2 from J, leaving 13 bases between them. CDR3 region: CASSVPRDHTDTQYF. In DNA, the CDR3 is TGTGCCAGCAGTGTCCCTCGGGATCACACAGATACGCAGTATTTT.

This clonotype was picked up a small number of times. The chain employs TRBV20-1 and TRBJ2-5, with 9 bases lining up with TRBD2. Trimming took 8 bases from V and 4 from J; bases not matched to a gene: 17. The CDR3 loop spans 16 amino acids. Germline V lookup: CDR1 DFQATT, CDR2 SNEGSKA (reference sequence). The CDR3 DNA is TGCAGTTGCGGGAGGGGACCCCCCATAGGCGGAGAGACCCAGTACTTC. The encoded protein is CSCGRGPPIGGETQYF.

This clonotype was recorded many times. The chain combines TRBV12-3 or TRBV12-4 with TRBJ2-7; 8 bases are shared with TRBD1. The CDR3 has 13 amino acids. After removal of 6 bases from V and 7 bases from J, the junction contained 8 bases not matched to a gene. The CDR3: CASSRQGFREQYF. In DNA, the CDR3 is TGTGCCAGCAGCCGACAGGGGTTTAGGGAGCAGTACTTC.

J is TRBJ1-2 and V is TRBV7-9; 10 bases are a match to TRBD1. The CDR3 is 14 amino acids. The germline V gene encodes CDR1 SEHNR and CDR2 FQNEAQ (reference sequence). Trimming took 5 bases from V and 7 from J; bases not matched to a gene: 7. DNA for the CDR3: TGTGCCAGCAGCCTCGGGACAGGGGAAATTGGCTACACCTTC. Its translation: CASSLGTGEIGYTF.

This clonotype was seen repeatedly, ten times or more. The chain is built from TRBV6-1 and TRBJ1-3; the D is unclear. The CDR3 length is 16 residues. Trimming shortened V by 6 bases and J by 0 bases, and 15 bases separated the two germline ends. CDR1 and CDR2 (germline): MNHNS, SASEGT. As DNA, the CDR3 is TGTGCCAGCAGACCTAGACGGCAACTCTCTGGAAACACCATATATTTT. It yields the protein CASRPRRQLSGNTIYF.

At least ten counts were recorded for this clonotype. The gene calls are TRBV20-1 and TRBJ1-1; a weak D match, TRBD1 (5 bases). The germline V and J ends were trimmed by 3 bases and 2 bases, with 10 bases remaining between them. The CDR3 runs to 13 residues. Germline loops: CDR1 DFQATT, CDR2 SNEGSKA (reference sequence). CDR3 DNA sequence: TGCAGTGCTAGGTCTGGGGACAACACTGAAGCTTTCTTT. Translating gives CSARSGDNTEAFF.

This clonotype was detected a few times. The rearrangement links TRBV7-9 to TRBJ2-5; 8 positions agree with TRBD2. V lost 5 bases and J lost 0; bases outside the gene matches: 8. The CDR3 has 16 amino acids. Germline CDR1 SEHNR, CDR2 FQNEAQ (reference sequence). CDR3 sequence reads: CASSPPAGADQETQYF. DNA of the CDR3: TGTGCCAGCAGCCCCCCAGCGGGGGCGGACCAAGAGACCCAGTACTTC.

Ten or more counts support this clonotype. The rearrangement uses TRBV27 and TRBJ1-1, with 11 bases fitting TRBD1. Looked up from germline, CDR1 is MNHEY and CDR2 is SMNVEV (reference sequence). This CDR3 contains 15 residues. The V and J ends lost 3 bases and 6 bases, in that order; junction bases with no gene match: 6. CDR3 in DNA: TGTGCCAGCAGTTTCGGGACAGGGGGAGAGTCTGAAGCTTTCTTT. As protein: CASSFGTGGESEAFF.

Note on this clonotype: One end of the junction does not line up with germline, which may come from a read error. The chain's CDR3 is CASSYYTTGISYNEQSF. The DNA of the CDR3 is TGTGCCAGCAGTTACTACACAACAGGGATATCCTACAATGAGCAGTCCTTC. V gene TRBV6-2 or TRBV6-3 combines with J gene TRBJ2-1; maybe TRBD1 (6 bases). Per germline, CDR1 MNHEY and CDR2 SVGEGT. The CDR3 totals 17 residues.